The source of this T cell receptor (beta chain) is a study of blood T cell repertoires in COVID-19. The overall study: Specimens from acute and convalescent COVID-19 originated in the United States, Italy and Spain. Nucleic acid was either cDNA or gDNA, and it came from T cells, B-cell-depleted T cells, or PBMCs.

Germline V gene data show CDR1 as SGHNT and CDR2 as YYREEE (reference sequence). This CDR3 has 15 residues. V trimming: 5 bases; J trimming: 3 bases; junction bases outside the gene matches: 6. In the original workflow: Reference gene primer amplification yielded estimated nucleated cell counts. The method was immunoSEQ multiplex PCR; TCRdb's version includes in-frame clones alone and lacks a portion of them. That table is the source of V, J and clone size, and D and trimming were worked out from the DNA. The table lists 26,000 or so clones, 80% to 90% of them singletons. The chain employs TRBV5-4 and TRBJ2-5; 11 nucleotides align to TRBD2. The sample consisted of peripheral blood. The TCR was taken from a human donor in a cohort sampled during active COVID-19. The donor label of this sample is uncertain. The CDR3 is CASSPLTSGEETQYF. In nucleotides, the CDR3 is TGTGCCAGCAGTCCTCTGACTAGCGGGGAAGAGACCCAGTACTTC.